The 2 T cell receptor beta chains below come from one sample, sequenced in a study of T-cell memory formation after mild COVID-19. TCRdb reprocessed the 5' RACE reads via MiXCR and lists one record per CDR3 protein. The sample includes approximately 210,000 distinct CDR3 sequences, roughly 30% seen only once; the top ten take roughly an eighth. The sample consisted of PBMCs or a T cell subset sorted from them (not recorded which). Source of these receptors: an adult woman who had mild COVID-19 (a few samples of this study predate the infection). Cell type and time point are not known.

This chain joins TRBV4-2 and TRBJ2-7; possibly TRBD1 for D (6 bases). The germline V gene has CDR1 LGHNA and CDR2 YNFKEQ. This CDR3 region has 16 residues. V was clipped by 0 bases and J by 6 bases, with 18 bases between them. This CDR3 reads CASSQDPSRGIGEQYF. For the CDR3, the DNA is TGTGCCAGCAGCCAAGACCCGTCTAGGGGGATAGGCGAGCAGTACTTC.

Only a few counts were recorded for this clonotype. This chain links TRBV6-5 with TRBJ2-7; 8 nucleotides agree with TRBD2. The CDR3 runs 19 residues. V shed 5 bases and J 2 bases; nucleotides not matched to a gene: 20. Germline V gene sequence: CDR1 MNHEY, CDR2 SVGAGI. CDR3 sequence (DNA): TGTGCCAGCAGTCCAGGGGCTAGCGGGCGGGGATTGGTCGCCTACGAGCAGTACTTC. It codes for CASSPGASGRGLVAYEQYF.